Below, 31 T cell receptor beta chains from the same sample are listed, as sequenced in a study of T cell responses to AZD1222 COVID-19 vaccine. The repertoire was sequenced with immunoSEQ multiplex PCR; TCRdb's copy has only in-frame clones and lacks some. Here the sample spans 120,000 or so clones, 92% being singletons. The sequencing used peripheral blood, collected 28 days after the second AZD1222 dose. These receptors were taken from an adult who received the AZD1222 COVID-19 vaccine.

This clone has just one count. The chain links TRBV3-1 (or the pseudogene TRBV3-2) to TRBJ1-6; D possibly corresponds to TRBD1 (6 bases). Deletions cut 0 bases from V and 10 bases from J, with 13 bases between. The CDR3 is made up of 15 amino acids. Germline CDR1 LGHDT, CDR2 YNNKEL (reference sequence). The CDR3 loop reads CASSQEFTGKSPLHF. Here the CDR3 DNA reads TGTGCCAGCAGCCAAGAATTTACAGGGAAATCACCCCTCCACTTT.

This clone showed up just once. This chain links TRBV7-9 with TRBJ1-1; no definite D call. The germline gives CDR1 SEHNR, CDR2 FQNEAQ (reference sequence). CDR3 length: 13 residues. Between the trimmed V and J ends, which lost 5 bases and 5 bases, there was a span of 12 bases. The CDR3 here is CASSPGVGTEAFF. The CDR3 nucleotides are TGTGCCAGCAGCCCCGGAGTGGGGACTGAAGCTTTCTTT. The full variable domain, completed using reference TRBV7-9 and TRBJ1-1, is DTGVSQNPRHKITKRGQNVTFRCDPISEHNRLYWYRQTLGQGPEFLTYFQNEAQLEKSRLLSDRFSAERPKGSFSTLEIQRTEQGDSAMYLCASSPGVGTEAFFGQGTRLTVV.

This chain uses TRBV6-5 with TRBJ1-1, with 8 bases aligning to TRBD1. The CDR3 sequence is 15 residues long. Germline CDR1 reads MNHEY; CDR2 reads SVGAGI. Trimming removed 7 bases from V and 3 bases from J; junction bases left unmatched: 10. This chain's CDR3 is CASKHRDRIYTEAFF. CDR3 DNA: TGTGCCAGCAAACACCGGGACAGGATTTACACTGAAGCTTTCTTT.

The genes are TRBV7-9 and TRBJ1-1; a possible D gene is TRBD1 (6 bases). The CDR3 extends over 15 amino acids. The V gene's germline CDR1 is SEHNR and CDR2 FQNEAQ (reference sequence). V gave up 0 bases and J gave up 1 base, with 9 bases separating them. The CDR3 loop is CASSLAQGRNTEAFF. Here the CDR3 DNA reads TGTGCCAGCAGCTTAGCGCAGGGGAGGAACACTGAAGCTTTCTTT.

This clone came up once. The J gene is TRBJ2-7, the V gene TRBV28; TRBD1 agrees at 9 bases. V trimming: 1 base; J trimming: 5 bases; junction bases outside the gene matches: 6. Germline V lookup: CDR1 MDHEN, CDR2 SYDVKM. The CDR3 has 15 amino acids. The CDR3: CASSLLGTGPHEQYF. As DNA, the CDR3 is TGTGCCAGCAGTTTATTAGGGACAGGGCCTCACGAGCAGTACTTC. Using reference TRBV28 and TRBJ2-7 for the parts outside the CDR3, the full variable domain is DVKVTQSSRYLVKRTGEKVFLECVQDMDHENMFWYRQDPGLGLRLIYFSYDVKMKEKGDIPEGYSVSREKKERFSLILESASTNQTSMYLCASSLLGTGPHEQYFGPGTRLTVT.

The chain employs TRBV19 and TRBJ1-5, with D hard to call. Germline values: CDR1 LNHDA, CDR2 SQIVND (reference sequence). Trimming took off 3 bases at V and 4 bases at J, with 10 bases between the two ends. The CDR3 consists of 14 residues. CDR3 sequence: CASSINGKNQPQHF. Here the CDR3 DNA reads TGTGCCAGTAGTATCAACGGGAAAAATCAGCCCCAGCATTTT. Full variable domain (rest looked up from reference TRBV19 and TRBJ1-5): DGGITQSPKYLFRKEGQNVTLSCEQNLNHDAMYWYRQDPGQGLRLIYYSQIVNDFQKGDIAEGYSVSREKKESFPLTVTSAQKNPTAFYLCASSINGKNQPQHFGDGTRLSIL.

This clone has only one observation. V usage is TRBV5-1 and J usage is TRBJ1-6, with D possibly matching TRBD1 (5 bases). With 0 bases removed from V and 10 bases from J, the gap between germline ends came to 8 bases. CDR1 and CDR2 from the germline V gene are SGHRS and YFSETQ. CDR3 length equals 13 residues. The CDR3 nucleotides are TGCGCCAGCAGCTTGGTGAGGGGATCACCCCTCCACTTT. Its protein is CASSLVRGSPLHF.

This chain connects TRBV2 to TRBJ2-2; D is undetermined. Trimming stripped 5 bases from V and 7 bases from J, with 8 bases between. In germline, CDR1 is SNHLY, CDR2 FYNNEI. This CDR3 has 12 amino acids. Here the CDR3 DNA reads TGTGCCAGCAGTCTTTCTGGCGGGGAGCTGTTTTTT. Its protein product is CASSLSGGELFF.

This chain uses TRBV5-1 with TRBJ1-5; possibly TRBD1 for D (6 bases). There are 15 residues in the CDR3. V was trimmed by 0 bases and J by 5 bases, leaving 12 bases between them. Germline V gene sequence: CDR1 SGHRS, CDR2 YFSETQ. In DNA form, the CDR3 reads TGCGCCAGCAGCTTGGTTCCGGGGGCGGATCAGCCCCAGCATTTT. Protein product: CASSLVPGADQPQHF.

This clone was seen a single time. This sequence joins TRBV6-5 and TRBJ2-1; D is unclear. V was cut by 4 bases and J by 9 bases, with 13 bases left in between. This CDR3 spans 13 amino acids. Germline V gives CDR1 MNHEY, CDR2 SVGAGI. Written as DNA, the CDR3 is TGTGCCAGCAGTTCCCCCACACCTTCTGAGCAGTTCTTC. Translation: CASSSPTPSEQFF.

In its sample, this clone was seen once. The J gene is TRBJ2-2, the V gene TRBV5-1; unclear D gene. V was pared by 2 bases and J by 7 bases, with 9 bases between. Germline CDR1 reads SGHRS; CDR2 reads YFSETQ. CDR3 length equals 13 residues. The CDR3 here is CASSFLSGGELFF. Written as DNA, the CDR3 is TGCGCCAGCAGCTTTTTATCGGGCGGGGAGCTGTTTTTT. Using reference TRBV5-1 and TRBJ2-2 for the parts outside the CDR3, the full variable domain is KAGVTQTPRYLIKTRGQQVTLSCSPISGHRSVSWYQQTPGQGLQFLFEYFSETQRNKGNFPGRFSGRQFSNSRSEMNVSTLELGDSALYLCASSFLSGGELFFGEGSRLTVL.

The chain joins TRBV28 to TRBJ2-2, with TRBD1 identical over 7 bases. Germline CDR1 reads MDHEN; CDR2 reads SYDVKM. With 3 bases clipped from V and 0 bases from J, the junction kept 1 base outside the gene matches. The CDR3 is 15 amino acids. As DNA, the CDR3 is TGTGCCAGCAGTTTGACAGGGACGAACACCGGGGAGCTGTTTTTT. Its protein is CASSLTGTNTGELFF.

The chain joins TRBV19 to TRBJ1-5; D may be TRBD1 (6 bases). V lost 3 bases to trimming and J lost 6 bases, with 12 bases between them. CDR3 size: 14 residues. Germline V gene data show CDR1 as LNHDA and CDR2 as SQIVND (reference sequence). The CDR3: CASSIGGLGQPQHF. In DNA, the CDR3 is TGTGCCAGTAGTATTGGGGGGCTGGGTCAGCCCCAGCATTTT.

The rearrangement joins TRBV6-1 to TRBJ2-2; 10 nucleotides agree with TRBD2. CDR1 MNHNS and CDR2 SASEGT come from the germline V gene. The CDR3 extends over 20 amino acids. V lost 0 bases, J lost 3 bases, and 13 bases stayed unmatched. The CDR3 region is CASSEARRSGRALYTGELFF. CDR3 in DNA: TGTGCCAGCAGTGAAGCGCGTAGAAGCGGGAGGGCCCTCTACACCGGGGAGCTGTTTTTT.

The rearrangement links TRBV28 to TRBJ1-1; D gene unclear. The CDR3 has 17 amino acids. Between the trimmed V and J ends, which lost 8 bases and 4 bases, there was a span of 26 bases. CDR1 is MDHEN, CDR2 SYDVKM, per germline. This chain's CDR3 is CASFELSPHLEGTEAFF. The CDR3 DNA follows: TGTGCCAGCTTCGAACTCAGCCCCCATCTCGAGGGCACTGAAGCTTTCTTT.

The chain joins TRBV18 to TRBJ2-7, with 13 bases lining up with TRBD2. There are 16 residues in the CDR3. The ends lost 3 bases at V and 2 bases at J; junction bases unmatched: 4. The germline V gene has CDR1 KGHSH and CDR2 LQKENI. The CDR3 reads CASSPLGTSGTYEQYF. The CDR3 DNA follows: TGTGCCAGCTCACCTCTCGGGACTAGCGGGACCTACGAGCAGTACTTC.

The chain joins TRBV11-2 to TRBJ1-2, with 8 bases matching TRBD1. J was trimmed by 3 bases and V by 4 bases; bases with no gene match: 4. This CDR3 comprises 14 residues. Germline assignment: CDR1 SGHAT and CDR2 FQNNGV. The CDR3 loop reads CASSYSTGDYGYTF. In DNA, the CDR3 is TGTGCCAGCAGCTACTCGACAGGGGACTATGGCTACACCTTC.

This rearrangement joins TRBV7-9 to TRBJ1-5, with 11 bases fitting TRBD1. The germline CDR1 and CDR2 sequences are SEHNR and FQNEAQ (reference sequence). The CDR3 length is 16 residues. After removal of 6 bases from V and 6 bases from J, the junction contained 10 bases not matched to a gene. The CDR3 reads CASSNTDRGLIQPQHF. The CDR3 nucleotides read TGTGCCAGCAGTAATACGGACAGGGGGCTGATTCAGCCCCAGCATTTT.

V is TRBV5-1 and J is TRBJ1-1, with 8 bases identical to TRBD1. CDR3 length: 15 residues. V lost 4 bases and J lost 7; bases outside the gene matches: 12. Germline V CDR1 and CDR2: SGHRS, YFSETQ. The CDR3: CASSVKAGGLLEAFF. The CDR3 coding sequence is TGCGCCAGCAGCGTAAAGGCAGGGGGCCTTCTTGAAGCTTTCTTT.

J is TRBJ1-3 and V is TRBV19; no clear D gene. The V gene lost 3 bases and the J gene lost 0 bases, with 9 bases spanning the gap. Germline CDR1 reads LNHDA; CDR2 reads SQIVND (reference sequence). There are 15 residues in the CDR3. This CDR3 is CASSMQKTSGNTIYF. The CDR3 DNA follows: TGTGCCAGTAGTATGCAGAAGACCTCTGGAAACACCATATATTTT.

The V gene is TRBV5-1, the J gene TRBJ2-7; TRBD1 aligns across 7 bases. CDR1 is SGHRS and CDR2 is YFSETQ in the germline V gene. V shed 1 base and J 5 bases; nucleotides not matched to a gene: 9. There are 15 residues in the CDR3. The CDR3 region has the DNA TGCGCCAGCAGCTTGTTTGTCAGGGGGAAGGACGAGCAGTACTTC. Translating gives CASSLFVRGKDEQYF. Using reference TRBV5-1 and TRBJ2-7 for the parts outside the CDR3, the full variable domain is KAGVTQTPRYLIKTRGQQVTLSCSPISGHRSVSWYQQTPGQGLQFLFEYFSETQRNKGNFPGRFSGRQFSNSRSEMNVSTLELGDSALYLCASSLFVRGKDEQYFGPGTRLTVT.

This rearrangement joins TRBV2 to TRBJ1-5; D is unresolved. V lost 5 bases, J lost 5 bases, and 13 bases lay in between. This CDR3 is 14 amino acids long. Germline V CDR1 and CDR2: SNHLY, FYNNEI. The CDR3 sequence: CASSTLIRDQPQHF. Written as DNA, the CDR3 is TGTGCCAGCAGTACCCTGATCCGGGATCAGCCCCAGCATTTT.

The chain links TRBV7-2 to TRBJ1-5, with D uncertain. Germline lookup yields CDR1 SGHTA and CDR2 FQGNSA. Trimming pared 3 bases from V and 3 bases from J, leaving 12 bases between. The CDR3 covers 15 residues. The CDR3, as DNA: TGTGCCAGCAGCTTGGGCATGGTCCCCAATCAGCCCCAGCATTTT. It is translated as CASSLGMVPNQPQHF.

CDR3 region: CASSPLSGSGANVLTF. CDR3 sequence (DNA): TGTGCCAGCAGTCCCCTTTCGGGGTCTGGGGCCAACGTCCTGACTTTC. This chain connects TRBV28 to TRBJ2-6, with a possible D match to TRBD2 (5 bases). Trimming removed 5 bases from V and 1 base from J, with 12 bases in between. Germline values: CDR1 MDHEN, CDR2 SYDVKM. This CDR3 has 16 amino acids.

The V gene is TRBV7-9, the J gene TRBJ1-1, with 7 bases fitting TRBD1. In germline, CDR1 is SEHNR, CDR2 FQNEAQ (reference sequence). Trimming removed 5 bases from V and 10 bases from J; junction bases left unmatched: 7. This CDR3 is 12 amino acids long. Here the CDR3 DNA reads TGTGCCAGCAGCATCGTCCAGGGGGGAGCTTTCTTT. This gives the protein CASSIVQGGAFF.

The chain uses TRBV11-1 and TRBJ1-2; D is perhaps TRBD1 (6 bases). The CDR3 contains 15 residues. The V gene's germline CDR1 is SGHAT and CDR2 FQDESV (reference sequence). The germline V and J ends were trimmed by 5 bases and 1 base, with 14 bases remaining between them. Written as DNA, the CDR3 is TGTGCCAGCAGCCTTTCCGGGGGGCATAACTATGGCTACACCTTC. Residues: CASSLSGGHNYGYTF.

V and J are TRBV11-2 and TRBJ1-2, with no clear D. Trimming took 1 base from V and 0 from J, leaving 18 bases between them. Germline V gene lookup returns CDR1 SGHAT and CDR2 FQNNGV. The CDR3 extends over 18 amino acids. CDR3 loop: CASSLGRLHIGANYGYTF. The DNA of the CDR3 is TGTGCCAGCAGCTTAGGACGGTTACACATAGGAGCTAACTATGGCTACACCTTC.

This chain joins TRBV3-1 (or the pseudogene TRBV3-2) and TRBJ2-3; D is unresolved. The CDR3 sequence is 14 residues long. The V end lost 1 base, the J end lost 1 base, and 6 bases lay between the germline ends. CDR1 is LGHDT and CDR2 is YNNKEL in the germline V gene (reference sequence). The CDR3 loop reads CASSQGPGTDTQYF. The CDR3 DNA reads as TGTGCCAGCAGCCAAGGGCCGGGCACAGATACGCAGTATTTT.

The chain has TRBV25-1 and TRBJ2-1, with 10 bases that match TRBD2. The CDR3 is made up of 16 amino acids. Looked up from germline, CDR1 is MGHDK and CDR2 is SYGVNS. V shed 3 bases and J 10 bases; nucleotides not matched to a gene: 12. The CDR3 spells CASSEPLAGAEEEQFF. CDR3 coding DNA: TGTGCCAGCAGTGAGCCCCTAGCGGGGGCCGAGGAAGAGCAGTTCTTC.

This chain connects TRBV15 to TRBJ1-4; tentative D call: TRBD1 (5 bases). V lost 5 bases and J lost 7, with 32 bases in between. The germline CDR1 and CDR2 sequences are LNHNV and YYDKDF (reference sequence). CDR3 length: 20 amino acids. CDR3 amino acids: CATSPLLIARREGASEKLFF. CDR3 nucleotides: TGTGCCACCAGCCCTCTTCTCATTGCCCGTAGGGAAGGGGCGAGTGAAAAACTGTTTTTT.

This chain uses TRBV18 with TRBJ2-7; 8 bases fit TRBD1. Germline lookup yields CDR1 KGHSH and CDR2 LQKENI. V was clipped by 6 bases and J by 3 bases; unmatched bases: 10. This CDR3 is 15 amino acids long. CDR3 bases: TGTGCCAGCTCGTTGGGACAGGAGGAGCTCTACGAGCAGTACTTC. Translating gives CASSLGQEELYEQYF.